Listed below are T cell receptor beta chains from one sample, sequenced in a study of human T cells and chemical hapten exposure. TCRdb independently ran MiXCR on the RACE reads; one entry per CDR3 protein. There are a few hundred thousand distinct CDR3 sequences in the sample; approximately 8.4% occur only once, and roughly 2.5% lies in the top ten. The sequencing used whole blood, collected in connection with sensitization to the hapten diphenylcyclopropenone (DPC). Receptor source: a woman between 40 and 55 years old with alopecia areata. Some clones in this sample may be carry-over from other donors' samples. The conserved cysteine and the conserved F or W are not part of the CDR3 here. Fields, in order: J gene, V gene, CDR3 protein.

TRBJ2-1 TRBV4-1 ASSQEYVSWNEQF
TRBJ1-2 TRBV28 ASSVGGAAAYGYT
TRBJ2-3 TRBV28 ASSFSRPDTQY
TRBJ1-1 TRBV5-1 ASSSPAGGTEAF
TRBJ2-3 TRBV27 ASIGTSGTHTQY
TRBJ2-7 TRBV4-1 ASSHPVSGRYEQY
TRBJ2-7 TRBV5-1 ASCRTRSEDSYEQY
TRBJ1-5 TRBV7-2 ASSLAQGASNQPQH
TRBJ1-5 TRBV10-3 AISSPGSGFQH
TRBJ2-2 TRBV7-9 ASSLLAGVKGNTGELF
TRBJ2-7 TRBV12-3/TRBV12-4 ASSLDSFYEQY
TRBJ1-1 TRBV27 ASSNHVGRDTEAF
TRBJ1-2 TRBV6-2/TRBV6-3 ASRPGESGYT
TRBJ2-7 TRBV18 ASSPPRAASYEQY
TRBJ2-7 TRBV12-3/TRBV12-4 ASRTGQGAYEQY
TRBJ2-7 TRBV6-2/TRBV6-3 ASSYKGTGAYEQY
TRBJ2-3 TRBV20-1 SALNGQGSTDTQY
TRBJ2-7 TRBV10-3 ARPSERLLEQY
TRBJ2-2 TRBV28 ASSYPGANTGELF
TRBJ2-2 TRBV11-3 ASSSFPGTGELF
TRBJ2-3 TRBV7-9 ASSVGSDTQY
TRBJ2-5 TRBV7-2 ASSPPGLGYETQY
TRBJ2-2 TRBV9 ASSIRLGNTGELF
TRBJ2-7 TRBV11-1 ASSYRGRGSYEQY
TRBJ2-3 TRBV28 ASSSDSTDTQY
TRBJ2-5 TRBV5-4 ASSSRDTLPGETQY